This T cell receptor (beta chain) originates from a study of a mutant IDH1 vaccine in newly diagnosed glioma. Study results and limitations: Patients showed vaccine-induced immune responses at a rate of around 94%.

Time point denoted: week 35, safety follow-up. Vaccination comprised doses that each held 300 ug of mutant IDH1 20-mer peptide, plus topical imiquimod. Patients were given eight vaccinations, scheduled in weeks 1, 3, 5, 7, 11, 15, 19 and 23. Method: immunoSEQ multiplex PCR; TCRdb's copy keeps in-frame clones and lacks some. The data show about 64,000 clones, about 74% seen once. In the case of this clone: The antigen is not known.

Germline V lookup: CDR1 SQVTM, CDR2 ANQGSEA. With 5 bases clipped from V and 4 bases from J, the junction kept 7 bases outside the gene matches. CDR3 length: 13 amino acids. The clonotype comes from a man aged 50-60 years with glioma. This rearrangement joins TRBV29-1 to TRBJ2-5; 7 bases map to TRBD2. The specimen comprised PBMCs, sampled from a glioma patient whose treatment included an IDH1 peptide vaccine. CDR3 nucleotides: TGCAGCGTTCTCTCCCCGGGAGGAGAGACCCAGTACTTC. Translation gives CSVLSPGGETQYF.